The next 28 T cell receptor beta chains were all read from a single sample in a study of OX40 agonist ivuxolimab in advanced cancers. Some clones are missing from TCRdb's copy, which holds only in-frame ones; the method was immunoSEQ multiplex PCR. There are 40,000 to 55,000 clones in the sample; roughly nine tenths occur only once, and 6% to 8% lies in the top ten. Material: CD4+ or CD8+ T cells sorted from blood, obtained in a trial of the OX40 agonist ivuxolimab. These receptor sequences come from an adult with an advanced solid tumor such as melanoma, head and neck, liver or kidney cancer.

This chain joins TRBV10-1 and TRBJ2-2, with D possibly matching TRBD1 (6 bases). Germline-derived CDR1 and CDR2 are WNHNN and SYGVQD (reference sequence). The CDR3 is 15 residues long. The ends were cut back, 6 bases at V and 4 bases at J, with 15 bases in the middle. DNA for the CDR3: TGCGCCAGCAGGCCCGAGGGACATAGCACCGGGGAGCTGTTTTTT. Translation: CASRPEGHSTGELFF.

The chain uses TRBV7-9 and TRBJ1-2; D remains ambiguous. The V gene's germline CDR1 is SEHNR and CDR2 FQNEAQ (reference sequence). The V and J ends lost 5 bases and 2 bases respectively, with 15 bases between them. The CDR3 runs to 15 residues. In DNA, the CDR3 is TGTGCCAGCAGCAGAGGTGATCGGAAAAACTATGGCTACACCTTC. Protein: CASSRGDRKNYGYTF.

The genes are TRBV4-2 and TRBJ2-7; no clear D. This CDR3 is built from 13 residues. Deletions cut 4 bases from V and 2 bases from J, with 9 bases between. CDR1 and CDR2 (germline): LGHNA, YNFKEQ. CDR3 bases: TGTGCCAGCAGCCCGGCCGAAACCTACGAGCAGTACTTC. It is translated as CASSPAETYEQYF.

The chain is built from TRBV10-1 and TRBJ1-4; D gene unclear. There are 13 residues in the CDR3. The V end was cut by 2 bases, the J end by 11 bases, with 12 bases between. Germline CDR1 is WNHNN and CDR2 is SYGVQD (reference sequence). In DNA form, the CDR3 reads TGCGCCAGCAGTGAGATACGGGCCGGGAAACTGTTTTTT. It specifies CASSEIRAGKLFF.

The chain joins TRBV14 to TRBJ1-2, with a weak D call TRBD1 (5 bases). Germline V gene lookup returns CDR1 SGHDN and CDR2 FVKESK. CDR3 length: 12 amino acids. V lost 2 bases to trimming and J lost 6 bases, with 7 bases between them. DNA for the CDR3: TGTGCCAGCAGCCAATTCAGGGATGGCTACACCTTC. As protein: CASSQFRDGYTF.

This clone turned up a few times. V gene TRBV25-1 combines with J gene TRBJ2-4; the D gene is possibly TRBD1 (5 bases). The CDR3 has 15 amino acids. CDR1 MGHDK and CDR2 SYGVNS come from the germline V gene. V shed 2 bases and J shed 4 bases, with 12 bases lying between them. The DNA for the CDR3 is TGTGCCAGCAGTGAAATAGACAGCCCGAAAAACATTCAGTACTTC. This sequence encodes CASSEIDSPKNIQYF.

The genes are TRBV5-1 and TRBJ1-3; D perhaps matches TRBD1 (5 bases). Trimming took 2 bases from V and 0 from J, leaving 6 bases between them. Germline loops: CDR1 SGHRS, CDR2 YFSETQ. The CDR3 extends over 14 amino acids. CDR3 sequence (DNA): TGCGCCAGCAGCTTTGACAGCTCTGGAAACACCATATATTTT. This codes for CASSFDSSGNTIYF.

The sample holds a few counts of this clone. The chain combines TRBV5-1 with TRBJ2-1; the match to TRBD1 covers 11 bases. Germline CDR1 and CDR2: SGHRS and YFSETQ. The CDR3 sequence is 22 residues long. With 3 bases clipped from V and 8 bases from J, the junction kept 28 bases outside the gene matches. This chain's CDR3 is CASSYGQGAQRRYLGFLDEQFF. The CDR3 coding sequence is TGCGCCAGCAGCTACGGACAGGGGGCTCAGCGGAGGTACTTGGGGTTTCTCGATGAGCAGTTCTTC.

The gene calls are TRBV28 and TRBJ2-7; the D gene is possibly TRBD1 (5 bases). V was shortened by 5 bases and J by 2 bases, with 10 bases between the two germline ends. Germline V CDR1 and CDR2: MDHEN, SYDVKM. The CDR3 sequence is 13 residues long. For the CDR3, the DNA is TGTGCCAGCAGTAGGACATCAACCTACGAGCAGTACTTC. It specifies CASSRTSTYEQYF.

The V call is TRBV27, the J call TRBJ2-7; D may be TRBD1 (6 bases). Germline V lookup: CDR1 MNHEY, CDR2 SMNVEV (reference sequence). This CDR3 comprises 12 residues. V was pared by 3 bases and J by 3 bases, with 6 bases between. CDR3 nucleotide sequence: TGTGCCAGCAGTTTCAGGGGCTACGAGCAGTACTTC. This codes for CASSFRGYEQYF.

The chain uses TRBV19 and TRBJ2-7; no clear D. The CDR3 loop spans 14 amino acids. Trimming removed 5 bases from V and 3 bases from J, with 14 bases in between. Per the germline V gene, CDR1 is LNHDA and CDR2 is SQIVND (reference sequence). CDR3 protein: CASSYHTTRYEQYF. The DNA of the CDR3 is TGTGCCAGTAGTTACCATACTACGCGCTACGAGCAGTACTTC.

This sequence joins TRBV6-4 and TRBJ1-2; TRBD1 matches 8 bases. Per the germline V gene, CDR1 is MRHNA and CDR2 is SNTAGT. The CDR3 is made up of 16 amino acids. V lost 0 bases and J lost 4; bases outside the gene matches: 7. The CDR3 sequence: CASSDSGTGLFYGYTF. DNA of the CDR3: TGTGCCAGCAGTGACTCCGGGACAGGCCTATTCTATGGCTACACCTTC.

The chain is built from TRBV27 and TRBJ1-2; tentatively, D is TRBD1 (5 bases). Trimming took 6 bases from V and 6 from J, leaving 17 bases between them. Germline V lookup: CDR1 MNHEY, CDR2 SMNVEV (reference sequence). CDR3 length: 14 amino acids. CDR3 region: CASSGFGRDDGYTF. The DNA of the CDR3 is TGTGCCAGCAGCGGGTTCGGCAGGGACGATGGCTACACCTTC.

This chain joins TRBV29-1 and TRBJ2-7, with TRBD1 matching over 10 bases. From germline, CDR1 is SQVTM and CDR2 ANQGSEA. The CDR3 spans 13 residues. V was clipped by 7 bases and J by 3 bases; unmatched bases: 6. The CDR3, as DNA: TGCAGCGCCTCGGGACAGGGGATCTACGAGCAGTACTTC. This sequence encodes CSASGQGIYEQYF.

The J gene is TRBJ1-1, the V gene TRBV27, with D uncertain. V was cut by 6 bases and J by 4 bases, with 18 bases left in between. This CDR3 has 15 residues. Germline CDR1 MNHEY, CDR2 SMNVEV (reference sequence). The CDR3 region is CASRDLTPTGTEAFF. DNA for the CDR3: TGTGCCAGCAGAGACCTGACTCCAACGGGCACTGAAGCTTTCTTT.

Concerning this clone: The same CDR3 is also encoded by other DNA sequences in this sample. The chain couples TRBV10-3 to TRBJ2-7; D remains ambiguous. The CDR3 is 15 amino acids. Trimming took 5 bases from V and 3 from J, leaving 17 bases between them. CDR1 is ENHRY, CDR2 SYGVKD, per germline. The CDR3 DNA is TGTGCCATCAGTCGTGACGGCTCGAGAGACTACGAGCAGTACTTC. This sequence encodes CAISRDGSRDYEQYF.

The CDR3 protein is CASNAGFGYTF. CDR3 DNA sequence: TGCGCCAGCAACGCGGGTTTTGGCTACACCTTC. The rearrangement uses TRBV5-1 and TRBJ1-2; no definite D call. Deletions cut 6 bases from V and 7 bases from J, with 10 bases between. The CDR3 sequence is 11 residues long. CDR1 is SGHRS, CDR2 YFSETQ, per germline.

J is TRBJ2-2 and V is TRBV25-1; unclear D gene. Germline loops: CDR1 MGHDK, CDR2 SYGVNS. There are 14 residues in the CDR3. V was pared by 3 bases and J by 2 bases, with 7 bases between. The CDR3 bases are TGTGCCAGCAGTGACTACACAAACACCGGGGAGCTGTTTTTT. Translated, it gives CASSDYTNTGELFF.

V gene TRBV5-1 combines with J gene TRBJ2-7, with a tentative D call TRBD1 (6 bases). The V gene's germline CDR1 is SGHRS and CDR2 YFSETQ. There are 14 residues in the CDR3. The V end lost 4 bases, the J end lost 6 bases, and 17 bases lay between the germline ends. The CDR3 sequence: CASSLRTAPAEQYF. The CDR3 region has the DNA TGCGCCAGCAGCCTGAGGACAGCTCCCGCCGAGCAGTACTTC. Filled out from reference TRBV5-1 and TRBJ2-7, the complete variable domain reads KAGVTQTPRYLIKTRGQQVTLSCSPISGHRSVSWYQQTPGQGLQFLFEYFSETQRNKGNFPGRFSGRQFSNSRSEMNVSTLELGDSALYLCASSLRTAPAEQYFGPGTRLTVT.

The J gene is TRBJ2-5, the V gene TRBV7-9; 8 positions match TRBD1. The V segment lost 2 bases and the J segment 4 bases; nucleotides outside the gene matches: 6. Per the germline V gene, CDR1 is SEHNR and CDR2 is FQNEAQ (reference sequence). CDR3 size: 15 residues. CDR3 coding DNA: TGTGCCAGCAGCTTACTGTCAGGACAGGGAGAGACCCAGTACTTC. Its translation is CASSLLSGQGETQYF. Supplemented by reference TRBV7-9 and TRBJ2-5, the full variable domain reads DTGVSQNPRHKITKRGQNVTFRCDPISEHNRLYWYRQTLGQGPEFLTYFQNEAQLEKSRLLSDRFSAERPKGSFSTLEIQRTEQGDSAMYLCASSLLSGQGETQYFGPGTRLLVL.

The genes are TRBV19 and TRBJ2-1; tentatively, D is TRBD1 (6 bases). The germline V gene has CDR1 LNHDA and CDR2 SQIVND (reference sequence). Trimming removed 3 bases at V and 4 bases at J, with 19 bases between. The CDR3 runs to 17 residues. The CDR3 is CASSMETGLGAYNEQFF. Written as DNA, the CDR3 is TGTGCCAGTAGTATGGAAACAGGGTTAGGCGCGTACAATGAGCAGTTCTTC.

The rearrangement links TRBV7-9 to TRBJ1-1; maybe TRBD1 (6 bases). Trimming left V 4 bases short and J 8 bases short, with 14 bases between. This CDR3 spans 13 amino acids. Per the germline V gene, CDR1 is SEHNR and CDR2 is FQNEAQ (reference sequence). In DNA, the CDR3 is TGTGCCAGCAGCTCTCAAGATACAGGGGAAGCTTTCTTT. This translates into CASSSQDTGEAFF.

The rearrangement uses TRBV9 and TRBJ1-1, with D unresolved. CDR1 SGDLS and CDR2 YYNGEE come from the germline V gene. The CDR3 contains 12 residues. Trimming left V 1 base short and J 3 bases short, with 4 bases between. In DNA form, the CDR3 reads TGTGCCAGCAGCGTAAGGGACACTGAAGCTTTCTTT. This encodes CASSVRDTEAFF.

The chain uses TRBV15 and TRBJ2-3, with D maybe TRBD1 (6 bases). Deletions cut 5 bases from V and 6 bases from J, with 21 bases between. Per germline, CDR1 LNHNV and CDR2 YYDKDF (reference sequence). This CDR3 is 16 amino acids long. This CDR3 reads CATSFTQGGRTDTQYF. CDR3 sequence (DNA): TGTGCCACCAGCTTTACACAGGGTGGCCGGACTGATACGCAGTATTTT.

The chain uses TRBV11-2 and TRBJ2-7, with 8 bases lining up with TRBD1. Germline CDR1 SGHAT, CDR2 FQNNGV. The CDR3 loop spans 13 amino acids. The V segment lost 1 base and the J segment 7 bases; nucleotides outside the gene matches: 3. The CDR3 DNA reads as TGTGCCAGCAGCTTAGGACAGGGGCGAGAGCAGTACTTC. This translates into CASSLGQGREQYF.

The chain joins TRBV6-6 to TRBJ1-3; D possibly corresponds to TRBD1 (6 bases). V lost 2 bases and J lost 0, with 11 bases in between. Germline values: CDR1 MNHNY, CDR2 SVGAGI (reference sequence). This CDR3 spans 16 amino acids. CDR3 amino acids: CASSYTTGNSGNTIYF. The CDR3 DNA reads as TGTGCCAGCAGTTACACGACAGGTAACTCTGGAAACACCATATATTTT.

The chain joins TRBV19 to TRBJ1-2, with D unclear. Trimming cost V 7 bases and J 7 bases, with 7 bases left between them. There are 10 residues in the CDR3. Germline loops: CDR1 LNHDA, CDR2 SQIVND (reference sequence). The CDR3 sequence is CASTERGYTF. The CDR3 DNA sequence: TGTGCCAGTACCGAGCGTGGCTACACCTTC.

This chain uses TRBV19 with TRBJ1-4; weak D call: TRBD1 (5 bases). Trimming shortened V by 4 bases and J by 7 bases, and 10 bases separated the two germline ends. Per germline, CDR1 LNHDA and CDR2 SQIVND (reference sequence). This CDR3 comprises 13 residues. This chain's CDR3 is CASSSQGAEKLFF. CDR3 nucleotide sequence: TGTGCCAGTAGTAGTCAGGGTGCTGAAAAACTGTTTTTT.